This T cell receptor (beta chain) appears in the sequencing data of a study of blood T cells in healthy people across ages. A second PCR, run for roughly 7 to 11 cycles, used a sample-barcoded 5' primer plus a J-beta primer mix. TCRdb processed the 5' RACE reads anew with MiXCR; each CDR3 protein has one entry. The sample lists about 1.4 million distinct CDR3 sequences, approximately 59% occurring once. The CDR3 is 14 residues long. Germline V gives CDR1 GTSNPN, CDR2 SVGIG (reference sequence). V trimming: 2 bases; J trimming: 9 bases; junction bases outside the gene matches: 8. There are many counts of this clonotype.

The sample comprised blood. This clonotype was obtained from a man between 18 and 29 years old in good health. The chain is built from TRBV30 and TRBJ2-1; the match to TRBD2 covers 9 bases. CDR3 bases: TGTGCCTGGAGTAGGTCTAGCGGGAACGGTGAGCAGTTCTTC. This encodes CAWSRSSGNGEQFF.